Here is one TCR beta chain with its context. Its antigen specificity is not known. Per-nucleotide qualities are absent, and no much larger clonotype sits a single base away. Preparation of the library involved the immunoSEQ multiplex PCR assay. The source is immuneACCESS, and TCRdb retained only in-frame sequences with V and J called. Part of the clones is not carried over; for the studies checked, unresolved V genes explain less than half of this, and the remainder is unexplained. This sample holds about 89,000 clones; just under 95% were observed only once. The ten largest clones represent 0.2% to 0.3% of the sample. These data originate in a study of technical replicates of blood from several donors (dated by TCRdb to 2017 to 2019). The germline V gene (reference sequence) specifies WNHNN as CDR1 and SYGVQD as CDR2. The CDR3 runs 15 residues from the cysteine to the phenylalanine. Here the CDR3 DNA is all that survives: 45 bases in frame from base 1. V and J lose 2 bases and 8 bases, and a span of 16 bases separates them.

Specimen: T cells isolated from PBMCs. The chain uses TRBV10-1 and TRBJ2-1; tentative D gene TRBD2, with 6 bases matching. The sequence came from a human donor in good health. The CDR3 region has the sequence CASSETSIAEDEQFF. The nucleotide sequence is given as TGCGCCAGCAGTGAGACCTCTATAGCGGAGGATGAGCAGTTCTTC.